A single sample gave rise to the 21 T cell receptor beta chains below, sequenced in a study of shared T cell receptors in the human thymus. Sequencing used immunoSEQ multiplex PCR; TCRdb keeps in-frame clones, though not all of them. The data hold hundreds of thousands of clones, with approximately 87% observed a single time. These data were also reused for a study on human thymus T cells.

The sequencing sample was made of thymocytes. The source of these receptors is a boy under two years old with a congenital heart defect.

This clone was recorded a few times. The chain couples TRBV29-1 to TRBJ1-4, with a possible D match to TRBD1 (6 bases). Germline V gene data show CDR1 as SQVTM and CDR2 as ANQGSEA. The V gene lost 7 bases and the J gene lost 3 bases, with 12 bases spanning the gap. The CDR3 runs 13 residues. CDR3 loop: CSARTDPNEKLFF. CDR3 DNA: TGCAGCGCCCGGACAGACCCTAATGAAAAACTGTTTTTT.

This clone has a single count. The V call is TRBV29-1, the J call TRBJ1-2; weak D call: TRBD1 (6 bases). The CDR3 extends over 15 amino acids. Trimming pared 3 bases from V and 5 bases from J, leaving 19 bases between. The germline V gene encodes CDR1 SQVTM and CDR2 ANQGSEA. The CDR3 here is CSVDPPTPRGYGYTF. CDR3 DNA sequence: TGCAGCGTTGACCCCCCTACCCCCAGGGGTTATGGCTACACCTTC.

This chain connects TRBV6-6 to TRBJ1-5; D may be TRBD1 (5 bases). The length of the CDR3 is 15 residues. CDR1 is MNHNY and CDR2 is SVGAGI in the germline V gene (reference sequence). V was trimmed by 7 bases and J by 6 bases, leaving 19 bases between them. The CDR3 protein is CASNQSGGGGQPQHF. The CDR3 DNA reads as TGTGCCAGCAACCAATCTGGGGGGGGTGGTCAGCCCCAGCATTTT.

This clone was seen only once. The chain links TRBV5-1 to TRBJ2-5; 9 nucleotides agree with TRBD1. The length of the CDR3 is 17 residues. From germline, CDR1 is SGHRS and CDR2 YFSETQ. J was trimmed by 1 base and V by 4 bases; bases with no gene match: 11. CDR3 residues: CASSPPLTGQGQETQYF. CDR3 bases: TGCGCCAGCAGCCCCCCACTCACGGGACAGGGCCAAGAGACCCAGTACTTC. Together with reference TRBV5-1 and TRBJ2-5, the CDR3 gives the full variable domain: KAGVTQTPRYLIKTRGQQVTLSCSPISGHRSVSWYQQTPGQGLQFLFEYFSETQRNKGNFPGRFSGRQFSNSRSEMNVSTLELGDSALYLCASSPPLTGQGQETQYFGPGTRLLVL.

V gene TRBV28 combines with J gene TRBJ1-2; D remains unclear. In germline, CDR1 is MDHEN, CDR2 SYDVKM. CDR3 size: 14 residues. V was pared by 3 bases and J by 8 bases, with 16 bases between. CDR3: CASSFGKAPGGYTF. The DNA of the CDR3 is TGTGCCAGCAGTTTCGGAAAGGCTCCGGGGGGCTACACCTTC.

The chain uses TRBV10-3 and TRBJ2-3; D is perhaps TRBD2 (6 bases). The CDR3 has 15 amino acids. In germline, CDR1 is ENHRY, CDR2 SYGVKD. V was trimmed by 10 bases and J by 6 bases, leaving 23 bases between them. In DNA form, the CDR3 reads TGTGCCACCGCTGGAAGACTAGAGTTACGGGATACGCAGTATTTT. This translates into CATAGRLELRDTQYF.

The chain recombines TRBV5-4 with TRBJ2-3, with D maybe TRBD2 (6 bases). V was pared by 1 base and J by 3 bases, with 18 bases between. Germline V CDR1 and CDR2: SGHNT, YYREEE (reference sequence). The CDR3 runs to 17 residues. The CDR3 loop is CASSLRRLAYLTDTQYF. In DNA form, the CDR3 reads TGTGCCAGCAGCTTGCGTCGCCTAGCGTATTTAACAGATACGCAGTATTTT. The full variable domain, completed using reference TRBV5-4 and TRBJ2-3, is ETGVTQSPTHLIKTRGQQVTLRCSSQSGHNTVSWYQQALGQGPQFIFQYYREEENGRGNFPPRFSGLQFPNYSSELNVNALELDDSALYLCASSLRRLAYLTDTQYFGPGTRLTVL.

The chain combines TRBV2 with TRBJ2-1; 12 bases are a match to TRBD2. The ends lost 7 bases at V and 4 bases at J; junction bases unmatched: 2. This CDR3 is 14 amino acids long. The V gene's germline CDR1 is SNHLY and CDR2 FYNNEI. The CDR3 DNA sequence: TGTGCCAGCACTAGCGGGGGGGGGTACAATGAGCAGTTCTTC. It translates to CASTSGGGYNEQFF.

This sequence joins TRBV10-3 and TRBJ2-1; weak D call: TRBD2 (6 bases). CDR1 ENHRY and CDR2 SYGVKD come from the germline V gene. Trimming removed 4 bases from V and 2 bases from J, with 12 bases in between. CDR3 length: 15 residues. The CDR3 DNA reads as TGTGCCATCAGTGGGCCACTAGCCCCCTACAATGAGCAGTTCTTC. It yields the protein CAISGPLAPYNEQFF.

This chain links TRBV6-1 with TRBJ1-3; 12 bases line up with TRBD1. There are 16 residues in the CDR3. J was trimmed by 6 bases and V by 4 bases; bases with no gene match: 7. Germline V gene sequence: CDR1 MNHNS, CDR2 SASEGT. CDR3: CASSGAPGQGANTIYF. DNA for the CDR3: TGTGCCAGCAGTGGGGCCCCGGGACAGGGGGCAAACACCATATATTTT.

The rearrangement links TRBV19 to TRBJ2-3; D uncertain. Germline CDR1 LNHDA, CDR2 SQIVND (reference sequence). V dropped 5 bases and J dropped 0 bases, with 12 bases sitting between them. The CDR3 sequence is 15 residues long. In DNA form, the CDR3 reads TGTGCCAGTAGTTCAAACAGTGCTAGCACAGATACGCAGTATTTT. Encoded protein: CASSSNSASTDTQYF.

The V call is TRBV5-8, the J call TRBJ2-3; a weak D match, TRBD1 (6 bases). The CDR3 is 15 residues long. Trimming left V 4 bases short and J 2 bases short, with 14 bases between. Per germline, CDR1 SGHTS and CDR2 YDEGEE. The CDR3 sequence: CASSRRQENTDTQYF. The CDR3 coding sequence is TGTGCCAGCAGCCGACGACAGGAGAACACAGATACGCAGTATTTT.

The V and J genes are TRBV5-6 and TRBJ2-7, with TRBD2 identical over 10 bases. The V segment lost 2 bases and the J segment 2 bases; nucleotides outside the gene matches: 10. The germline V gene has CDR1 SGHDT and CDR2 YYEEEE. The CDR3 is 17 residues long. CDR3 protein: CASSFLSGGYGPYEQYF. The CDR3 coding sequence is TGTGCCAGCAGCTTCCTTAGCGGGGGGTATGGTCCCTACGAGCAGTACTTC.

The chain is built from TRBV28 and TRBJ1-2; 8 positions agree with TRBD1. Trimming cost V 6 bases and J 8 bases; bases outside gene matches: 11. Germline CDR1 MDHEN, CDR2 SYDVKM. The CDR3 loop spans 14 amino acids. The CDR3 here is CASSQGQAPRGYTF. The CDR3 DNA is TGTGCCAGCAGCCAGGGACAGGCCCCTAGGGGCTACACCTTC.

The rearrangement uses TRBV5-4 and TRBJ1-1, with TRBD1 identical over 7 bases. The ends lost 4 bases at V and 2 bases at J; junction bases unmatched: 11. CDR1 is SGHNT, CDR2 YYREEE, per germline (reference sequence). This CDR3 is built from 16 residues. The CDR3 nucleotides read TGTGCCAGCAGCAAAGGGACAGCTCCATCAAACACTGAAGCTTTCTTT. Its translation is CASSKGTAPSNTEAFF.

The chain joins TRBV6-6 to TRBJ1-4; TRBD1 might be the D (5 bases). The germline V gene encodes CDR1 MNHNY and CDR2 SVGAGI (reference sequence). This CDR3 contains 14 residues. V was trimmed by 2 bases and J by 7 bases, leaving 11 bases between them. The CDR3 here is CASSYGGLGEKLFF. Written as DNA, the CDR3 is TGTGCCAGCAGTTACGGGGGGTTAGGTGAAAAACTGTTTTTT.

CDR3 sequence: CASSQEGQGVYGYTF. DNA for the CDR3: TGCGCCAGCAGCCAAGAGGGACAGGGGGTCTATGGCTACACCTTC. The chain couples TRBV4-3 to TRBJ1-2; 11 nucleotides align to TRBD1. This CDR3 spans 15 amino acids. CDR1 and CDR2 (germline): LGHNA, YSLEER. V lost 0 bases, J lost 4 bases, and 1 base stayed unmatched.

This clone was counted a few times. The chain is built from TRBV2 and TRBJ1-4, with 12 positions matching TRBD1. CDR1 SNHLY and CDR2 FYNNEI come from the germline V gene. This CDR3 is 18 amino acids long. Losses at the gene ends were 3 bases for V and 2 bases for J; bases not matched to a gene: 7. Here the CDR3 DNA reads TGTGCCAGCAGTGACCGGGACAGGGGGCGGTCGACTAATGAAAAACTGTTTTTT. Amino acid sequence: CASSDRDRGRSTNEKLFF.

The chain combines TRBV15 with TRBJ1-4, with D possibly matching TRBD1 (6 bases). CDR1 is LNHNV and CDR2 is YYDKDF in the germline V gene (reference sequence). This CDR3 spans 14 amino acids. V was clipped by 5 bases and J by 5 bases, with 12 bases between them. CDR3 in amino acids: CATSRRTVNEKLFF. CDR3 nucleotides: TGTGCCACCAGCCGACGGACAGTAAATGAAAAACTGTTTTTT.

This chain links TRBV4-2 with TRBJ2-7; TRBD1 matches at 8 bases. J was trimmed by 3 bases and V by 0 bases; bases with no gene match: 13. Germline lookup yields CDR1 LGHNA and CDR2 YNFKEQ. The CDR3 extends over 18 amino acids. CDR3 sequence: CASSQDPPVGTGLYEQYF. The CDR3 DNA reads TGTGCCAGCAGCCAAGATCCTCCAGTCGGGACAGGCCTCTACGAGCAGTACTTC.

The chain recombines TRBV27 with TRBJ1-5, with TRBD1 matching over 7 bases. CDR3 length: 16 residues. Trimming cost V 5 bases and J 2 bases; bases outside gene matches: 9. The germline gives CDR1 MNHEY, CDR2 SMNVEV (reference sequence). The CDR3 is CASSPQGSLGNQPQHF. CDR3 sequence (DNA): TGTGCCAGCAGTCCACAGGGGAGTTTAGGCAATCAGCCCCAGCATTTT.